Listed below are T cell receptor beta chains from one sample, sequenced in a study of control samples from healthy donors and cancer patients. Assay: immunoSEQ multiplex PCR; the TCRdb copy retains only in-frame clones and omits some. Of 100,000 or so clones in the sample, around 86% were seen once. Sequenced input: blood. These receptors all come from a woman in her forties or fifties in good health. Each CDR3 is given with its conserved first and last residue. D genes are given only for firm matches. Clone size is stated in some rows and not others, as once, few, many or a class when expanded.

v_call	d_call	j_call	clone_size	cdr3_aa	cdr3_nt
TRBV7-2	TRBD1	TRBJ1-2	NA	CASSLDRTGSYGYTF	TGTGCCAGCAGCTTAGACCGGACAGGGAGCTATGGCTACACCTTC
TRBV3-1/TRBV3-2	TRBD1	TRBJ1-6	NA	CASSQEAGTESSYNSPLHF	TGTGCCAGCAGCCAAGAGGCGGGGACAGAGAGCTCCTATAATTCACCCCTCCACTTT
TRBV4-2	TRBD1	TRBJ1-4	NA	CASRITDRALANEKLFF	TGTGCCAGCAGAATCACGGACAGGGCTCTTGCTAATGAAAAACTGTTTTTT
TRBV24-1	TRBD1	TRBJ1-2	NA	CATSVFGRDRLLSGYTF	TGTGCCACCAGTGTTTTCGGCAGGGACAGGCTACTCAGTGGCTACACCTTC
TRBV15	TRBD1	TRBJ2-5	NA	CATSRDDRGGFFKETQYF	TGTGCCACCAGCAGAGACGACAGGGGTGGATTTTTTAAAGAGACCCAGTACTTC
TRBV7-8	TRBD2	TRBJ2-5	NA	CASSLGGGLETQYF	TGTGCCAGCAGCTTAGGGGGGGGATTAGAGACCCAGTACTTC
TRBV9	NA	TRBJ1-6	once	CASRANNSPLHF	TGTGCCAGCAGAGCAAATAATTCACCCCTCCACTTT
TRBV19	TRBD1	TRBJ1-5	NA	CASSDRGGKHQPQHF	TGTGCCAGTAGTGACAGGGGAGGAAAACATCAGCCCCAGCATTTT
TRBV28	TRBD1	TRBJ1-2	NA	CASSTPQAGGDGYTF	TGTGCCAGCAGCACCCCACAGGCAGGGGGCGATGGCTACACCTTC
TRBV27	TRBD1	TRBJ2-4	once	CASSPRGTAKNIQYF	TGTGCCAGCAGTCCCAGGGGGACAGCCAAAAACATTCAGTACTTC
TRBV5-6	TRBD1	TRBJ2-7	NA	CASSSGQGYYEQYF	TGTGCCAGCAGCAGCGGACAGGGTTACTACGAGCAGTACTTC
TRBV7-9	NA	TRBJ1-6	NA	CASSPASAENSPLHF	TGTGCCAGCAGCCCCGCTTCAGCGGAAAATTCACCCCTCCACTTT
TRBV5-1	TRBD1	TRBJ2-3	NA	CASSSDRLTDTQYF	TGCGCCAGCAGCTCGGACAGGCTCACAGATACGCAGTATTTT
TRBV27	NA	TRBJ1-4	NA	CASSLKDRFNEKLFF	TGTGCCAGCAGTTTAAAAGATAGATTTAATGAAAAACTGTTTTTT
TRBV6-5	NA	TRBJ2-1	NA	CASRSGSEQFF	TGTGCCTCCCGAAGCGGTAGTGAGCAGTTCTTC
TRBV7-3	TRBD1	TRBJ2-6	few	CASSWTGGSSGANVLTF	TGTGCCAGCAGCTGGACAGGGGGAAGCTCTGGGGCCAACGTCCTGACTTTC
TRBV11-3	NA	TRBJ1-2	NA	CASSLGGQVGNYGYTF	TGTGCCAGCAGCTTAGGGGGGCAAGTTGGTAACTATGGCTACACCTTC
TRBV5-1	NA	TRBJ1-1	NA	CASRKRDRNTEAFF	TGCGCCAGCAGAAAAAGAGACCGGAACACTGAAGCTTTCTTT
TRBV3-1/TRBV3-2	TRBD2	TRBJ2-1	NA	CASSPRLAGLYNEQFF	TGTGCCAGCAGTCCACGACTAGCGGGACTCTACAATGAGCAGTTCTTC
TRBV18	TRBD1	TRBJ1-1	NA	CASSPSGQVAEAFF	TGTGCCAGCTCACCTTCCGGACAGGTAGCCGAAGCTTTCTTT
TRBV9	NA	TRBJ1-6	few	CASSVDLGWDSPLHF	TGTGCCAGCAGCGTAGATCTGGGTTGGGATTCACCCCTCCACTTT
TRBV11-1	TRBD1	TRBJ2-7	many	CASSFGQGAREQYF	TGTGCCAGCAGCTTCGGGCAGGGGGCGCGTGAGCAGTACTTC
TRBV6-2/TRBV6-3	TRBD1	TRBJ1-5	NA	CASSPGQGRYSNQPQHF	TGTGCCAGCAGCCCTGGACAGGGTCGATATAGCAATCAGCCCCAGCATTTT
TRBV10-3	NA	TRBJ2-7	NA	CAISADRTSSYEQYF	TGTGCCATCAGTGCTGACCGAACGAGCTCCTACGAGCAGTACTTC
TRBV7-9	NA	TRBJ2-7	NA	CASSLVSVLGDEQYF	TGTGCCAGCAGCTTAGTCTCCGTACTTGGTGACGAGCAGTACTTC
TRBV19	NA	TRBJ2-1	NA	CASSIREGLAEGDEQFF	TGTGCCAGTAGTATAAGGGAAGGGCTAGCGGAGGGGGATGAGCAGTTCTTC
TRBV6-5	NA	TRBJ1-3	NA	CASSPARGNTIYF	TGTGCCAGCAGCCCCGCCCGTGGAAACACCATATATTTT
TRBV7-2	TRBD2	TRBJ2-1	NA	CASSPLVLAGDRFF	TGTGCCAGCAGCCCTCTCGTTCTAGCGGGGGACAGGTTCTTC
TRBV4-3	TRBD1	TRBJ1-3	NA	CASSLLGGGNTIYF	TGCGCCAGCAGCCTGCTAGGGGGCGGAAACACCATATATTTT
TRBV6-6	NA	TRBJ2-3	NA	CASGVTNADTQYF	TGTGCCAGCGGGGTGACGAATGCAGATACGCAGTATTTT
TRBV18	NA	TRBJ2-5	NA	CASSPPPTGQTQYF	TGTGCCAGCTCACCACCCCCGACCGGGCAGACCCAGTACTTC
TRBV18	TRBD1	TRBJ2-2	NA	CASSSQGAPTGELFF	TGTGCCAGCTCAAGCCAGGGGGCGCCCACCGGGGAGCTGTTTTTT
TRBV5-4	NA	TRBJ1-2	NA	CASSTVGRGDYGYTF	TGTGCCAGCAGCACGGTGGGGCGGGGTGACTATGGCTACACCTTC